The T cell receptor (beta chain) under discussion was sequenced for a study of liver allograft versus peripheral blood T cells. In the study overall: Recipients' peripheral blood T cell receptor repertoires were compared with those in transplanted livers. Study-level points and caveats: Reportedly, the T cell receptor repertoires present inside liver allografts differed from those in peripheral blood.

TCRdb called the reads again in MiXCR, with one record for every CDR3 protein. The repertoire consists of more than 10,000 distinct CDR3 sequences, with roughly 28% occurring once and the leading ten covering less than 2.5%. Trimming took off 5 bases at V and 7 bases at J, with 11 bases between the two ends. This CDR3 has 13 amino acids. Germline values: CDR1 LNHDA, CDR2 SQIVND (reference sequence). A word on this clonotype: Its target is not known.

The sequence was collected from a human patient who had a liver transplant. Some T cells may be the graft donor's. The chain joins TRBV19 to TRBJ1-4; D is unclear. As DNA, the CDR3 is TGTGCCAGTAGTGAGCAGTGGTTTGAAAAACTGTTTTTT. Its translation: CASSEQWFEKLFF.